The T cell receptor beta chain under discussion was sequenced for a study of T cells after posttransplantation cyclophosphamide. Study observations and caveats: After PTCy, TRB diversity resembled that of CNI/methotrexate controls. Donor CD8+ memory clones often dominated recipient blood repertoires at later times.

Repertoires were generated with immunoSEQ multiplex PCR, while TCRdb's copy carries only in-frame clones and drops some. The table records roughly 20,000 clones, 89% of them present only once. Controls had myeloablative marrow grafts with methotrexate and calcineurin inhibitor, sampled at 1 year. Concerning this clone: Its antigen is unidentified.

V was clipped by 4 bases and J by 4 bases, with 11 bases between them. Germline CDR1 and CDR2: LGHNA and YNFKEQ. The CDR3 is made up of 13 amino acids. The receptor comes from a female patient in her forties or fifties who received an allogeneic stem cell transplant from an unrelated donor, was CMV-positive, and had chronic GVHD only. Some T cells may be supplied by the graft donor. Material: PBMCs, obtained after an allogeneic stem cell transplant with a calcineurin inhibitor and methotrexate. The chain recombines TRBV4-2 with TRBJ2-7; D not resolved. The CDR3 DNA sequence: TGTGCCAGCAGCCCTAAGGTAGCATACGAGCAGTACTTC. Protein product: CASSPKVAYEQYF.